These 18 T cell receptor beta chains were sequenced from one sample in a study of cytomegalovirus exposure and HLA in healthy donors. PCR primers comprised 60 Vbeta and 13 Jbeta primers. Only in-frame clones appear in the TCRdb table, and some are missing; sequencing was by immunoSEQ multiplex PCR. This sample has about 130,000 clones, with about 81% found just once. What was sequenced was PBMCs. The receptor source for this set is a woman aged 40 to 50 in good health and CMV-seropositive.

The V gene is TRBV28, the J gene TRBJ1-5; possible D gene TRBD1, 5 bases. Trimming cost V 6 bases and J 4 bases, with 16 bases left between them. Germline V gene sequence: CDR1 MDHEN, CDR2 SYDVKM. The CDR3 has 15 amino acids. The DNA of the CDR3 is TGTGCCAGCAGACTCCAACAGGTGGGAAATCAGCCCCAGCATTTT. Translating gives CASRLQQVGNQPQHF.

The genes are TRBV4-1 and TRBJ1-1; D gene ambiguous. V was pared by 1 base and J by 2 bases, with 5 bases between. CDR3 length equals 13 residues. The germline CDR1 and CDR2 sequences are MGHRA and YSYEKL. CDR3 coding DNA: TGCGCCAGCAGCCAAGCTGGCAACACTGAAGCTTTCTTT. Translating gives CASSQAGNTEAFF.

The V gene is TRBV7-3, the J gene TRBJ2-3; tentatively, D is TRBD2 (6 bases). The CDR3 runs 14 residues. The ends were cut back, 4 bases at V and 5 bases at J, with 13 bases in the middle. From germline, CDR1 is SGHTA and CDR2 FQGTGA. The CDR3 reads CASSSRLGGDTQYF. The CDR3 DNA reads TGTGCCAGCAGCTCGAGACTGGGAGGAGATACGCAGTATTTT. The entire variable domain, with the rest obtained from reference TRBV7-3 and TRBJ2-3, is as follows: GAGVSQTPSNKVTEKGKYVELRCDPISGHTALYWYRQSLGQGPEFLIYFQGTGAADDSGLPNDRFFAVRPEGSVSTLKIQRTERGDSAVYLCASSSRLGGDTQYFGPGTRLTVL.

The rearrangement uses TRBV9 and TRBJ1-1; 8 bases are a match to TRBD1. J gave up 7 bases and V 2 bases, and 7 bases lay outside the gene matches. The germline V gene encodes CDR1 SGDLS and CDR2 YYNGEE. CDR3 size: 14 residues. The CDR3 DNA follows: TGTGCCAGCAGCGTCTCCACAGGGGGTGGTGAAGCTTTCTTT. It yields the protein CASSVSTGGGEAFF.

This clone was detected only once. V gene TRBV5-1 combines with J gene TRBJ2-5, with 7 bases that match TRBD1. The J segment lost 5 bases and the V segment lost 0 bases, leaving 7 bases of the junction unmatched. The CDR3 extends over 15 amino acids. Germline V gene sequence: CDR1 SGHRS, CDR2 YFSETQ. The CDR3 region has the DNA TGCGCCAGCAGCTTGGGAACAGGGGTGGGGGAGACCCAGTACTTC. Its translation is CASSLGTGVGETQYF.

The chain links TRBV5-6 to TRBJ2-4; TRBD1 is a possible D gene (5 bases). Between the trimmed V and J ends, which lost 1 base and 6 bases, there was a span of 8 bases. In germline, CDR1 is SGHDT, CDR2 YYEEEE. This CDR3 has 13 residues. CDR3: CASSLPGINIQYF. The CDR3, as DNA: TGTGCCAGCAGCTTGCCAGGGATAAACATTCAGTACTTC.

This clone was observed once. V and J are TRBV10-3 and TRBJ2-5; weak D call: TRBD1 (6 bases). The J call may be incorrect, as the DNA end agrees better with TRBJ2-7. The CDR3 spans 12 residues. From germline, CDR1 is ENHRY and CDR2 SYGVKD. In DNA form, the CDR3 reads TGTGCCATCAGTGGGACAGCGTACGAGCAGTACTTC. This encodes CAISGTAYEQYF.

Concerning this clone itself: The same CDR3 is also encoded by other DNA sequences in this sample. In DNA, the CDR3 is TGTGCCAGCAGTTCAGCCGGGGGTGAGCAGTTCTTC. It specifies CASSSAGGEQFF. The J gene is TRBJ2-1, the V gene TRBV7-3; D may be TRBD2 (6 bases). V lost 6 bases and J lost 9, with 12 bases in between. The CDR3 totals 12 residues. Germline V gives CDR1 SGHTA, CDR2 FQGTGA.

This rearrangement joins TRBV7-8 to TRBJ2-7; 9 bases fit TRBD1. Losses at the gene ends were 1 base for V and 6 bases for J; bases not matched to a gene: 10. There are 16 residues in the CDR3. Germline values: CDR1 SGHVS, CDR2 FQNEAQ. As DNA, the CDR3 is TGTGCCAGCAGCTTAGGGACAGGGGTCACGGTTGTCGAGCAGTACTTC. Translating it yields CASSLGTGVTVVEQYF.

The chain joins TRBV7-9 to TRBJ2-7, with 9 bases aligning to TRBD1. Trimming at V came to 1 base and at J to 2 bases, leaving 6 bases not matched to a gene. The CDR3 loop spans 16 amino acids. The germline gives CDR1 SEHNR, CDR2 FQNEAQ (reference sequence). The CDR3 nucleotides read TGTGCCAGCAGCTTAGTACCGGGACAGGGACCCTACGAGCAGTACTTC. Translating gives CASSLVPGQGPYEQYF.

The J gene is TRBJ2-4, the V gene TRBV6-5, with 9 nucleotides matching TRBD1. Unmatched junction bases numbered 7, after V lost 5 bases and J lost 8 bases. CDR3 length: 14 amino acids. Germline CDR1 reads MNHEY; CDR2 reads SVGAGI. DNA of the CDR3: TGTGCCAGCAGTCGCCGGACAGGGGTAGACATTCAGTACTTC. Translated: CASSRRTGVDIQYF.

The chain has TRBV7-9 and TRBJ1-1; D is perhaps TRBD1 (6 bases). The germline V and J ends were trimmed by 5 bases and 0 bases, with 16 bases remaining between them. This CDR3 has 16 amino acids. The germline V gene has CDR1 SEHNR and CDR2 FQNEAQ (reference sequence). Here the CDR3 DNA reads TGTGCCAGCAGCCTTCATCCGGGACAAATGAACACTGAAGCTTTCTTT. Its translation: CASSLHPGQMNTEAFF.

The CDR3 reads CASSLGLAGRYEQFF. In DNA form, the CDR3 reads TGCGCCAGCAGCTTGGGGTTAGCGGGACGGTATGAGCAGTTCTTC. V is TRBV5-1 and J is TRBJ2-1; 8 bases agree with TRBD2. The V and J ends lost 0 bases and 8 bases, in that order; junction bases with no gene match: 7. The CDR3 extends over 15 amino acids. The V gene's germline CDR1 is SGHRS and CDR2 YFSETQ.

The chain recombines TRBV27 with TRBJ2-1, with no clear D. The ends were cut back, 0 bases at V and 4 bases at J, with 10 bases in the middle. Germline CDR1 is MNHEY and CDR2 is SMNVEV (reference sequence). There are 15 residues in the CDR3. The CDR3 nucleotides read TGTGCCAGCAGTTTATCACCCAGCGCTTACAATGAGCAGTTCTTC. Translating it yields CASSLSPSAYNEQFF.

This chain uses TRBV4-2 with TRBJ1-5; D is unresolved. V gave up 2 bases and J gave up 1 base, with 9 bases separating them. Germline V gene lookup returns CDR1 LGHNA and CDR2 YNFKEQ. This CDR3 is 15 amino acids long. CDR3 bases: TGTGCCAGCAGCCAAACCGAGCGGAGCAATCAGCCCCAGCATTTT. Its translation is CASSQTERSNQPQHF.

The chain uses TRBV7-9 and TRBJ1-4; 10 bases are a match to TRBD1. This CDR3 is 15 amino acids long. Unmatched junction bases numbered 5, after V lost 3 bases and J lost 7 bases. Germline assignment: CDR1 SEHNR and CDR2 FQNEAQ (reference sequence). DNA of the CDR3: TGTGCCAGCAGCTTGCCCGGGACAGGGGTTGAAAAACTGTTTTTT. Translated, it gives CASSLPGTGVEKLFF.

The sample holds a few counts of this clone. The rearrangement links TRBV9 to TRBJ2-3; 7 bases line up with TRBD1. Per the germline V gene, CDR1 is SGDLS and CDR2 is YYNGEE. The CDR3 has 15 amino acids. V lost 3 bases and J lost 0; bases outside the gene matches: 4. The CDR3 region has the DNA TGTGCCAGCAGCGGTTGGGACAGTAGCACAGATACGCAGTATTTT. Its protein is CASSGWDSSTDTQYF. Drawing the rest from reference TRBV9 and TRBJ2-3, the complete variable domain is DSGVTQTPKHLITATGQRVTLRCSPRSGDLSVYWYQQSLDQGLQFLIQYYNGEERAKGNILERFSAQQFPDLHSELNLSSLELGDSALYFCASSGWDSSTDTQYFGPGTRLTVL.

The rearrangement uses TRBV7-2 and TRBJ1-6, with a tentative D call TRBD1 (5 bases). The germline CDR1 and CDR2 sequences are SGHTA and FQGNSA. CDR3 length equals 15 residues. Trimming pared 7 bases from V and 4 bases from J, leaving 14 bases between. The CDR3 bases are TGTGCCAGCACCACTCGACAGACTTATAATTCACCCCTCCACTTT. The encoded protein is CASTTRQTYNSPLHF.